This TCR beta chain was sequenced during a study of CD4 T cells in relation to SARS-CoV-2 and coronaviruses. As for the study in general: PBMCs were cultured with antigen for roughly 11 days before TCR beta sequencing. Study outcomes and limitations: Each donor contributed either pre-pandemic or post-infection samples, not both. Roughly 65% of donors had memory CD4+ clonotypes crossrecognizing SARS-CoV-2 and common cold coronavirus spike.

The unexposed donors gave CD4+ T cells in about 2011-2019, prior to COVID-19. After more than eight days of culture, CD4+ T cells were isolated. As cell numbers allowed, unexposed-donor CD4+ T cells faced SARS-CoV-2 S/N and four cold-coronavirus spikes. Germline values: CDR1 SGHNT, CDR2 YYREEE (reference sequence). CDR3 length: 14 amino acids. The germline V and J ends were trimmed by 4 bases and 2 bases, with 11 bases remaining between them. Assay: immunoSEQ multiplex PCR; the TCRdb copy retains only in-frame clones and omits some. The sample has roughly 30,000 clones; around 79% are singletons. This clone came up once. Its antigen remains unidentified.

This chain connects TRBV5-4 to TRBJ2-3; D is possibly TRBD1 (6 bases). This TCR came from a human donor in good health. The sequenced sample consisted of CD4+ T cells from PBMCs, cultured in vitro. In nucleotides, the CDR3 is TGTGCCAGCAGCCGTGACAGGTCCACAGATACGCAGTATTTT. Its protein product is CASSRDRSTDTQYF.